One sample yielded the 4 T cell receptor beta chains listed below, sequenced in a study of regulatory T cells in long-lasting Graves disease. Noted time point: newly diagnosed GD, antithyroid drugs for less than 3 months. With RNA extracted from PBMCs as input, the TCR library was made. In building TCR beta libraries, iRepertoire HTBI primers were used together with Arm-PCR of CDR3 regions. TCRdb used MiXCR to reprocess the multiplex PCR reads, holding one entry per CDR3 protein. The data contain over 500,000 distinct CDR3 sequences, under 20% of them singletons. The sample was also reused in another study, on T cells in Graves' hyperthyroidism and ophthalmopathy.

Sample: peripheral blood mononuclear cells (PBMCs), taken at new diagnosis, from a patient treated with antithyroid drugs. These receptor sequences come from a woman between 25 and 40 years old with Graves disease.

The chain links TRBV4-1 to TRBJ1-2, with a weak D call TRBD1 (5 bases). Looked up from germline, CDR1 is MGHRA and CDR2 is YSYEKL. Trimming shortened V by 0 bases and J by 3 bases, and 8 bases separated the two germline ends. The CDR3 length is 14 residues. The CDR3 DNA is TGCGCCAGCAGCCAAGAGGAGGGGTACTATGGCTACACCTTC. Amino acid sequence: CASSQEEGYYGYTF.

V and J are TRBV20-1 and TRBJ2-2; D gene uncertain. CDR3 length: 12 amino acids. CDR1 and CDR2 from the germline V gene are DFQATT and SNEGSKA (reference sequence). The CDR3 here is CSVGRNTGELFF. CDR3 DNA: TGCAGCGTAGGAAGAAACACCGGGGAGCTGTTTTTT.

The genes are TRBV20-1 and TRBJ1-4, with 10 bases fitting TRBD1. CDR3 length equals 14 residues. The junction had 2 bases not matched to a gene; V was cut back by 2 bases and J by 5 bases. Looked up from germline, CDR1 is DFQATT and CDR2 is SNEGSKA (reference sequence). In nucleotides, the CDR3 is TGCAGTGCTAGAAGGGGACAGGGGAATGAAAAACTGTTTTTT. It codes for CSARRGQGNEKLFF.

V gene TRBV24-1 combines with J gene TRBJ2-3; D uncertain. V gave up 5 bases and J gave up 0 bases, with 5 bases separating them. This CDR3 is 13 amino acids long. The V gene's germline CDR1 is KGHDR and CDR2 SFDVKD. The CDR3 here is CATSALSTDTQYF. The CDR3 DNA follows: TGTGCCACCAGTGCCCTTAGCACAGATACGCAGTATTTT.